The rows below give T cell receptor beta chains drawn from one sample of a study of beta chain features in type 1 diabetes. The method was immunoSEQ multiplex PCR; TCRdb's version includes in-frame clones alone and lacks a portion of them. The data contain about 150,000 clones, 10% of them singletons. Sequencing was performed on central memory CD4+ T cells from blood. Receptor source: a man in his thirties or forties with type 1 diabetes. Each CDR3 is given with its conserved first and last residue. The D gene is left open where the match is weak. A row's size may be missing; if present it is once, few, many or a size class.

d_call,v_call,j_call,clone_size,cdr3_length,cdr3_nt,cdr3_aa
NA,TRBV7-8,TRBJ2-2,NA,15,TGTGCCAGCAGCTTAGCCCAACAGTACACCGGGGAGCTGTTTTTT,CASSLAQQYTGELFF
NA,TRBV18,TRBJ2-3,NA,14,TGTGCCAGCTCACCTCGGAGGGAAACAGATACGCAGTATTTT,CASSPRRETDTQYF
NA,TRBV6-1,TRBJ2-6,NA,15,TGTGCCAGCAGTGAAGCCTTCTCTGGGGCCAACGTCCTGACTTTC,CASSEAFSGANVLTF
NA,TRBV9,TRBJ1-1,few,14,TGTGCCAGCAGCGTTAATCCAGGGGACGCTGAAGCTTTCTTT,CASSVNPGDAEAFF
NA,TRBV5-1,TRBJ2-1,few,13,TGCGCCAGCAGCGAACGTCTCGGCAATGAGCAGTTCTTC,CASSERLGNEQFF
TRBD1,TRBV27,TRBJ2-7,few,16,TGTGCCAGCAGTCTTCAACCGGGACAGCCAGTCTACGAGCAGTACTTC,CASSLQPGQPVYEQYF
NA,TRBV7-9,TRBJ2-3,once,15,TGTGCCAGCAGCCCCCTAGGGGGTAGCACAGATACGCAGTATTTT,CASSPLGGSTDTQYF
TRBD1,TRBV6-5,TRBJ1-2,few,15,TGTGCCAGCAGCCGATGGACAGGGGCGAACTATGGCTACACCTTC,CASSRWTGANYGYTF
NA,TRBV6-5,TRBJ1-1,few,13,TGTGCCAGCAGGCTGGTGGGGGGGGGTGAAGCTTTCTTT,CASRLVGGGEAFF
NA,TRBV28,TRBJ1-5,NA,14,TGTGCCAGCAGTTTATTCCAGGGCCATCAGCCCCAGCATTTT,CASSLFQGHQPQHF
NA,TRBV7-2,TRBJ2-5,few,12,TGTGCCAGCAGCTTAGCGAGAGAGACCCAGTACTTC,CASSLARETQYF
TRBD2,TRBV4-2,TRBJ2-2,NA,18,TGTGCCAGCAGCCAAGATCTTGTGGCGGGAGGAATAACCGGGGAGCTGTTTTTT,CASSQDLVAGGITGELFF
TRBD2,TRBV18,TRBJ2-1,NA,16,TGTGCCAGCTCACCCCAGCGGGAGCGTAGCGACAATGAGCAGTTCTTC,CASSPQRERSDNEQFF
NA,TRBV7-3,TRBJ1-5,NA,17,TGTGCCAGCAGCTTAAGAGCTCGGGAAGTCGGCAATCAGCCCCAGCATTTT,CASSLRAREVGNQPQHF
NA,TRBV27,TRBJ1-1,NA,14,TGTGCCAGCAGTCGACAGTTTATGAACACTGAAGCTTTCTTT,CASSRQFMNTEAFF
TRBD2,TRBV5-6,TRBJ2-5,few,17,TGTGCCAGCAGCTTGACTAGCGGGAGCAATCGGGGGGGGACCCAGTACTTC,CASSLTSGSNRGGTQYF
NA,TRBV5-4,TRBJ1-2,NA,14,TGTGCCAGCAGCTTGGCGGAGGGGATCCCAGGCTACACCTTC,CASSLAEGIPGYTF
TRBD2,TRBV9,TRBJ2-1,few,12,TGTGCCAGCAGCGTAGATAGCGGGAGAGAGTTCTTC,CASSVDSGREFF
TRBD1,TRBV2,TRBJ2-5,NA,12,TGTGCCAGCAGACGGGACAGCGAGACCCAGTACTTC,CASRRDSETQYF
TRBD2,TRBV7-8,TRBJ2-1,few,18,TGTGCCAGCAGCCCTGGTGGGGCCGGGACTAGCGGTCACAATGAGCAGTTCTTC,CASSPGGAGTSGHNEQFF
NA,TRBV14,TRBJ1-2,NA,14,TGTGCCAGCAGCCGGGACTCGCAGGTCTATGGCTACACCTTC,CASSRDSQVYGYTF
NA,TRBV2,TRBJ1-5,few,14,TGTGCCAGTAACCGGGACTACGAAAATCAGCCCCAGCATTTT,CASNRDYENQPQHF
TRBD1,TRBV5-1,TRBJ1-1,NA,14,TGCGCCAGCAGCATCGGACAGGAAGGCACTGAAGCTTTCTTT,CASSIGQEGTEAFF
TRBD2,TRBV14,TRBJ2-3,NA,15,TGTGCCAGCAGCCCCAGCGGGAGGAGCACAGATACGCAGTATTTT,CASSPSGRSTDTQYF
TRBD1,TRBV29-1,TRBJ1-2,few,12,TGCAGCGGGGACAGGGGGCAGGATGGCTACACCTTC,CSGDRGQDGYTF
NA,TRBV27,TRBJ2-7,NA,12,TGTGCCAGCAGTAGAACAGGCCAAGAGCAGTACTTC,CASSRTGQEQYF
NA,TRBV6-5,TRBJ2-1,few,15,TGTGCCAGCAGCCCAGACTCCCTAGAGTACAATGAGCAGTTCTTC,CASSPDSLEYNEQFF